These 9 T cell receptor beta chains were all obtained from the same sample, sequenced in a study of cytomegalovirus exposure and HLA in healthy donors. Primers included in the PCR were 60 Vbeta and 13 Jbeta primers. TCRdb's table, derived via immunoSEQ multiplex PCR, lists solely in-frame clones and lacks some. The data hold roughly 230,000 clones, with around 78% observed a single time. Sequences were obtained from PBMCs. Receptor source: a boy aged 5-17 years in good health and CMV-seronegative.

The gene calls are TRBV6-6 and TRBJ1-5; D possibly corresponds to TRBD1 (5 bases). Trimming shortened V by 0 bases and J by 6 bases, and 12 bases separated the two germline ends. This CDR3 contains 15 residues. The germline gives CDR1 MNHNY, CDR2 SVGAGI (reference sequence). CDR3 protein: CASSYSGGTGQPQHF. The CDR3, as DNA: TGTGCCAGCAGTTACTCGGGGGGAACGGGTCAGCCCCAGCATTTT.

The gene calls are TRBV5-1 and TRBJ2-5; weak D call: TRBD2 (5 bases). CDR3 length equals 14 residues. CDR1 is SGHRS, CDR2 YFSETQ, per germline. Trimming shortened V by 1 base and J by 1 base, and 8 bases separated the two germline ends. CDR3 sequence reads: CASSLIGVQETQYF. In DNA, the CDR3 is TGCGCCAGCAGCTTGATCGGGGTCCAAGAGACCCAGTACTTC.

In DNA form, the CDR3 reads TGTGCCTGGAGTCCGGGACAAATAGACTCACCCCTCCACTTT. Its protein product is CAWSPGQIDSPLHF. The rearrangement joins TRBV30 to TRBJ1-6, with a tentative D call TRBD1 (6 bases). V lost 2 bases and J 10 bases, leaving 15 bases between the germline ends. Germline values: CDR1 GTSNPN, CDR2 SVGIG (reference sequence). CDR3 size: 14 residues.

The CDR3 DNA reads TGTGCCAGCAGCGTGGGACAGGGCGGCGGTCGAGCTTTCTTT. Protein: CASSVGQGGGRAFF. This sequence joins TRBV7-9 and TRBJ1-1; 9 bases match TRBD1. This CDR3 spans 14 amino acids. From germline, CDR1 is SEHNR and CDR2 FQNEAQ (reference sequence). The junction had 11 bases not matched to a gene; V was cut back by 5 bases and J by 10 bases. Combining the CDR3 with reference TRBV7-9 and TRBJ1-1 gives the whole variable domain DTGVSQNPRHKITKRGQNVTFRCDPISEHNRLYWYRQTLGQGPEFLTYFQNEAQLEKSRLLSDRFSAERPKGSFSTLEIQRTEQGDSAMYLCASSVGQGGGRAFFGQGTRLTVV.

The J gene is TRBJ2-5, the V gene TRBV5-4; 9 bases fit TRBD2. This CDR3 has 14 residues. The ends lost 4 bases at V and 5 bases at J; junction bases unmatched: 6. Germline V lookup: CDR1 SGHNT, CDR2 YYREEE (reference sequence). CDR3 region: CASSPSGGLETQYF. The DNA for the CDR3 is TGTGCCAGCAGCCCCAGCGGGGGGTTGGAGACCCAGTACTTC.

This chain links TRBV14 with TRBJ2-3; D gene uncertain. This CDR3 region has 20 residues. V was clipped by 0 bases and J by 0 bases, with 22 bases between them. Germline-derived CDR1 and CDR2 are SGHDN and FVKESK. The CDR3 sequence is CASSQDLGAIHSLSTDTQYF. The CDR3 DNA sequence: TGTGCCAGCAGCCAAGATCTAGGAGCGATCCATTCTCTAAGCACAGATACGCAGTATTTT.

This chain connects TRBV29-1 to TRBJ1-1, with D possibly matching TRBD1 (6 bases). This CDR3 spans 12 amino acids. V dropped 7 bases and J dropped 0 bases, with 9 bases sitting between them. In germline, CDR1 is SQVTM, CDR2 ANQGSEA. The CDR3 region has the DNA TGCAGCGGGGGGCAATTGAACACTGAAGCTTTCTTT. Translation: CSGGQLNTEAFF.

The gene calls are TRBV5-1 and TRBJ2-3; 9 positions agree with TRBD2. CDR1 is SGHRS and CDR2 is YFSETQ in the germline V gene. Trimming at V came to 0 bases and at J to 0 bases, leaving 8 bases not matched to a gene. CDR3 length: 18 amino acids. The CDR3 loop reads CASSLAGSGGTSTDTQYF. The CDR3 region has the DNA TGCGCCAGCAGCTTGGCGGGTAGCGGGGGAACTAGCACAGATACGCAGTATTTT.

The gene calls are TRBV30 and TRBJ2-1, with 9 bases matching TRBD2. The CDR3 has 16 residues. V shed 0 bases, J shed 7 bases, and the junction held 10 bases outside the gene matches. Germline V gene sequence: CDR1 GTSNPN, CDR2 SVGIG (reference sequence). CDR3 DNA sequence: TGTGCCTGGAGTGTACCGCGCCTAGCGGGGAAGAATGAGCAGTTCTTC. It codes for CAWSVPRLAGKNEQFF. Variable domain in full (rest from reference TRBV30 and TRBJ2-1): SQTIHQWPATLVQPVGSPLSLECTVEGTSNPNLYWYRQAAGRGLQLLFYSVGIGQISSEVPQNLSASRPQDRQFILSSKKLLLSDSGFYLCAWSVPRLAGKNEQFFGPGTRLTVL.